This TCR beta chain was observed in a study of identical twins. The length of the CDR3 is 17 residues. V shed 4 bases and J shed 0 bases, with 18 bases lying between them. Germline loops: CDR1 SGHVS, CDR2 FNYEAQ. Study findings and constraints: Out-of-frame sharing of TCR alpha in monozygotic twins was underestimated by models. A cross-sectional statistical analysis, not follow-up of the same donors, supported the conclusions.

TCRdb analysed the 5' RACE reads with MiXCR anew, one entry per CDR3 protein. The sample lists fewer than 650,000 distinct CDR3 sequences, just over 7% occurring once. This clonotype turned up a few times. Antigen: not known. Separately, the same data were catalogued under a study of yellow fever vaccine responses in identical twins.

This clonotype originated in a young woman in good health. The chain recombines TRBV7-6 with TRBJ2-5; D unclear. Input material: PBMCs. The CDR3 reads CASSSTWAQTYQETQYF. CDR3 DNA: TGTGCCAGCAGCTCCACCTGGGCCCAGACGTACCAAGAGACCCAGTACTTC.